The 23 T cell receptor beta chains presented below share a single source sample, sequenced in a study of beta chain features in type 1 diabetes. Expressed TCRB transcripts were sequenced because the isolated RNA had all been reverse transcribed beforehand. The table came from immunoSEQ multiplex PCR; TCRdb's copy has only in-frame clones and leaves some out. In the table there are roughly 240,000 clones, about 24% of which are singletons. No antigens are known for them. Study outcomes and limitations: Patients with Type 1 diabetes showed moderately but significantly shorter TCRB CDR3s in all four CD4+ subsets.

Sequencing input: naive CD4+ T cells from blood. All receptors come from a woman in her twenties or thirties with type 1 diabetes.

This clone was counted only a few times. This chain joins TRBV7-8 and TRBJ1-5, with D tentatively TRBD1 (5 bases). Germline V lookup: CDR1 SGHVS, CDR2 FQNEAQ. This CDR3 comprises 11 residues. The germline V and J ends were trimmed by 2 bases and 11 bases, with 7 bases remaining between them. CDR3 sequence reads: CASSLQGAQHF. The DNA for the CDR3 is TGTGCCAGCAGCTTACAGGGCGCCCAGCATTTT.

CDR3 bases: TGCGCCAGCAGCCAAGATCGGAACAGGATCTACGAGCAGTACTTC. It yields the protein CASSQDRNRIYEQYF. The chain couples TRBV4-1 to TRBJ2-7; perhaps TRBD1 as D (5 bases). The CDR3 covers 15 residues. V lost 0 bases to trimming and J lost 3 bases, with 12 bases between them. In germline, CDR1 is MGHRA, CDR2 YSYEKL.

In this sample, this clone turned up a few times. The rearrangement links TRBV9 to TRBJ2-3; TRBD2 agrees at 10 bases. This CDR3 has 15 amino acids. Unmatched junction bases numbered 4, after V lost 4 bases and J lost 2 bases. Germline-derived CDR1 and CDR2 are SGDLS and YYNGEE. Here the CDR3 reads CASSQTSGYTDTQYF. The CDR3, as DNA: TGTGCCAGCAGCCAGACTAGCGGGTACACAGATACGCAGTATTTT.

The J gene is TRBJ2-5, the V gene TRBV29-1; D is unresolved. The CDR3 sequence is 11 residues long. The V gene lost 6 bases and the J gene lost 5 bases, with 10 bases spanning the gap. Germline V gene data show CDR1 as SQVTM and CDR2 as ANQGSEA. The CDR3 spells CSVDMGETQYF. CDR3 sequence (DNA): TGCAGCGTAGACATGGGCGAGACCCAGTACTTC.

The CDR3 DNA follows: TGTGCCAGCAGCTTGGGTAATCGGGAGGGCCATGCCGGGGAGCTGTTTTTT. Its protein is CASSLGNREGHAGELFF. The chain carries TRBV5-4 and TRBJ2-2, with 8 bases fitting TRBD2. After removal of 0 bases from V and 6 bases from J, the junction contained 10 bases not matched to a gene. The CDR3 is made up of 17 amino acids. Germline assignment: CDR1 SGHNT and CDR2 YYREEE (reference sequence). The complete variable domain, with remaining parts taken from reference TRBV5-4 and TRBJ2-2, reads ETGVTQSPTHLIKTRGQQVTLRCSSQSGHNTVSWYQQALGQGPQFIFQYYREEENGRGNFPPRFSGLQFPNYSSELNVNALELDDSALYLCASSLGNREGHAGELFFGEGSRLTVL.

This clone was detected a few times. CDR3 region: CASSLQFTDTQYF. The DNA for the CDR3 is TGCGCCAGCAGCTTACAGTTCACAGATACGCAGTATTTT. This chain uses TRBV5-1 with TRBJ2-3; D gene unclear. V shed 2 bases and J shed 2 bases, with 6 bases lying between them. Germline CDR1 and CDR2: SGHRS and YFSETQ. The CDR3 consists of 13 residues.

The CDR3 DNA reads as TGTGCCAGCAGTTACGGACAGGGGGGCTATGGCTACACCTTC. Its protein is CASSYGQGGYGYTF. The V and J genes are TRBV28 and TRBJ1-2; 10 positions agree with TRBD1. The CDR3 contains 14 residues. The J segment lost 4 bases and the V segment lost 4 bases, leaving 3 bases of the junction unmatched. The germline CDR1 and CDR2 sequences are MDHEN and SYDVKM.

The chain has TRBV7-2 and TRBJ2-7; tentative D call: TRBD1 (6 bases). Deletions cut 1 base from V and 3 bases from J, with 13 bases between. The CDR3 consists of 15 residues. Germline V gives CDR1 SGHTA, CDR2 FQGNSA. This chain's CDR3 is CASSLGVGHHYEQYF. The CDR3 DNA reads TGTGCCAGCAGCTTAGGGGTGGGACACCACTACGAGCAGTACTTC. The variable domain in full, with the rest retrieved from reference TRBV7-2 and TRBJ2-7, is GAGVSQSPSNKVTEKGKDVELRCDPISGHTALYWYRQSLGQGLEFLIYFQGNSAPDKSGLPSDRFSAERTGGSVSTLTIQRTQQEDSAVYLCASSLGVGHHYEQYFGPGTRLTVT.

This clone showed up just a few times. The rearrangement joins TRBV28 to TRBJ2-7; TRBD1 is a possible D gene (6 bases). V dropped 6 bases and J dropped 2 bases, with 11 bases sitting between them. Germline values: CDR1 MDHEN, CDR2 SYDVKM. This CDR3 contains 13 residues. Here the CDR3 DNA reads TGTGCCAGCAGGAAGACAGGCCCCTACGAGCAGTACTTC. This encodes CASRKTGPYEQYF.

This clone was detected only a few times. This chain connects TRBV28 to TRBJ2-1; D perhaps matches TRBD2 (6 bases). This CDR3 region has 15 residues. The germline V gene encodes CDR1 MDHEN and CDR2 SYDVKM. V lost 2 bases and J lost 3, with 11 bases in between. The CDR3 region has the DNA TGTGCCAGCAGTTTACCAGCGGACTACTACAATGAGCAGTTCTTC. Translation: CASSLPADYYNEQFF.

V gene TRBV15 combines with J gene TRBJ1-4; D not resolved. Germline values: CDR1 LNHNV, CDR2 YYDKDF (reference sequence). V shed 3 bases and J shed 8 bases, with 7 bases lying between them. This CDR3 has 12 amino acids. This chain's CDR3 is CATSRVEEKLFF. In DNA form, the CDR3 reads TGTGCCACCAGCAGGGTTGAGGAAAAACTGTTTTTT.

The chain recombines TRBV29-1 with TRBJ2-7; possibly TRBD1 for D (6 bases). V dropped 4 bases and J dropped 3 bases, with 10 bases sitting between them. This CDR3 comprises 12 residues. Germline assignment: CDR1 SQVTM and CDR2 ANQGSEA. This CDR3 is CSVVGAGYEQYF. The CDR3 bases are TGCAGCGTTGTGGGGGCGGGCTACGAGCAGTACTTC.

This clone was counted once. J is TRBJ2-3 and V is TRBV9, with TRBD2 as a possible D gene (6 bases). The CDR3 is made up of 17 amino acids. CDR1 and CDR2 (germline): SGDLS, YYNGEE. Trimming cost V 2 bases and J 0 bases, with 16 bases left between them. The CDR3 sequence is CASSVRGVSGSTDTQYF. The CDR3 DNA is TGTGCCAGCAGCGTCCGTGGGGTTAGCGGCAGCACAGATACGCAGTATTTT.

The chain recombines TRBV19 with TRBJ1-2; unclear D gene. Trimming removed 9 bases from V and 4 bases from J, with 18 bases in between. The length of the CDR3 is 14 residues. CDR1 and CDR2 (germline): LNHDA, SQIVND (reference sequence). CDR3 coding DNA: TGTGCCAGCAAGCCTTATACGCAAAGCTATGGCTACACCTTC. It translates to CASKPYTQSYGYTF.

The chain has TRBV30 and TRBJ1-5, with D tentatively TRBD1 (5 bases). The V end was cut by 2 bases, the J end by 7 bases, with 12 bases between. This CDR3 contains 13 residues. Germline V gene lookup returns CDR1 GTSNPN and CDR2 SVGIG (reference sequence). CDR3 nucleotide sequence: TGTGCCTGGAGTTCCCAGGGATCGCAGCCCCAGCATTTT. This translates into CAWSSQGSQPQHF. The variable domain in full, completed from reference TRBV30 and TRBJ1-5, reads SQTIHQWPATLVQPVGSPLSLECTVEGTSNPNLYWYRQAAGRGLQLLFYSVGIGQISSEVPQNLSASRPQDRQFILSSKKLLLSDSGFYLCAWSSQGSQPQHFGDGTRLSIL.

In DNA form, the CDR3 reads TGCGCCAGCAGCTTGGATGGGCGAAGGAACACTGAAGCTTTCTTT. Its translation: CASSLDGRRNTEAFF. This rearrangement joins TRBV5-1 to TRBJ1-1; D unclear. Between the trimmed V and J ends, which lost 0 bases and 1 base, there was a span of 10 bases. This CDR3 spans 15 amino acids. CDR1 is SGHRS and CDR2 is YFSETQ in the germline V gene.

The V and J genes are TRBV30 and TRBJ2-1; D remains ambiguous. CDR3 size: 13 residues. Per the germline V gene, CDR1 is GTSNPN and CDR2 is SVGIG (reference sequence). V was trimmed by 0 bases and J by 9 bases, leaving 12 bases between them. This CDR3 reads CAWSVVPLGEQFF. The CDR3 DNA reads TGTGCCTGGAGTGTTGTCCCCCTCGGTGAGCAGTTCTTC.

The chain employs TRBV4-1 and TRBJ2-7, with 14 bases aligning to TRBD2. This CDR3 spans 17 amino acids. Germline lookup yields CDR1 MGHRA and CDR2 YSYEKL. With 2 bases clipped from V and 4 bases from J, the junction kept 7 bases outside the gene matches. In nucleotides, the CDR3 is TGCGCCAGCAGCCAATTAGCCGGGACTAGCGGGAGATACGAGCAGTACTTC. Translation: CASSQLAGTSGRYEQYF.

This clone has more than one count but fewer than ten. The chain uses TRBV4-2 and TRBJ2-1; D remains ambiguous. V was clipped by 0 bases and J by 6 bases, with 12 bases between them. Germline V gene lookup returns CDR1 LGHNA and CDR2 YNFKEQ. There are 15 residues in the CDR3. The CDR3: CASSQEIWPGNEQFF. In DNA, the CDR3 is TGTGCCAGCAGCCAAGAGATATGGCCAGGCAATGAGCAGTTCTTC.

This clone was picked up a small number of times. The chain combines TRBV5-1 with TRBJ2-7, with no clear D. Germline CDR1 reads SGHRS; CDR2 reads YFSETQ. Trimming left V 0 bases short and J 4 bases short, with 8 bases between. CDR3 length: 13 residues. The CDR3 region is CASSLGLQYEQYF. The CDR3, as DNA: TGCGCCAGCAGCTTGGGGCTGCAGTACGAGCAGTACTTC.

The chain has TRBV25-1 and TRBJ2-1; 10 nucleotides agree with TRBD1. V gave up 3 bases and J gave up 6 bases; unmatched junction bases: 8. This CDR3 has 16 residues. Germline V gene lookup returns CDR1 MGHDK and CDR2 SYGVNS. The CDR3 DNA reads TGTGCCAGCAGTGACCCGGGTTGGGACAGGGGCAATGAGCAGTTCTTC. As protein: CASSDPGWDRGNEQFF.

The chain combines TRBV11-2 with TRBJ1-1; D not resolved. Germline assignment: CDR1 SGHAT and CDR2 FQNNGV. This CDR3 is 14 amino acids long. Trimming shortened V by 3 bases and J by 4 bases, and 12 bases separated the two germline ends. CDR3 sequence: CASSFTRGSTEAFF. The CDR3 coding sequence is TGTGCCAGCAGCTTCACACGAGGGAGCACTGAAGCTTTCTTT.

This clone was found a few times. The junction does not match germline at one end; this may be a read error. The chain is built from TRBV18 and TRBJ2-1; 7 positions agree with TRBD1. The CDR3 is made up of 18 amino acids. Germline V gives CDR1 KGHSH, CDR2 LQKENI. CDR3 loop: CASSPRGSGTDSHNEQFF. The CDR3, as DNA: TGTGCCAGCTCACCAAGGGGATCCGGGACAGACTCCCACAATGAGCAGTTCTTC.